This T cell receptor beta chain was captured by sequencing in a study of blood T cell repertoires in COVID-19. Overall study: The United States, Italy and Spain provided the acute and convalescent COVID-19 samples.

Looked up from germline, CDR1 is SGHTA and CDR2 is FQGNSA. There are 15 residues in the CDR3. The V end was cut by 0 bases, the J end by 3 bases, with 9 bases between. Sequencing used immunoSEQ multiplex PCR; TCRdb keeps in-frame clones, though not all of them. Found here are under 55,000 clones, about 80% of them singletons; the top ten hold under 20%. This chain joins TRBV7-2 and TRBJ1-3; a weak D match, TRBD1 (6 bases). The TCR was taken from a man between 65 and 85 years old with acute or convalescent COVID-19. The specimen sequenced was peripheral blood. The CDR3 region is CASSLAGGGGNTIYF. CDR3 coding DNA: TGTGCCAGCAGCTTAGCAGGGGGTGGTGGAAACACCATATATTTT.